This TCR beta chain was captured in a study of response to subunit inactivated influenza vaccine. Findings and caveats of the study: Authors suggested seasonal influenza vaccinations each recruit few new T cells.

TCRdb independently ran MiXCR on the RT-PCR reads; one entry per CDR3 protein. The sample records some 500,000 distinct CDR3 sequences, 10% to 15% being singletons. There are many counts of this clonotype. Antigen specificity is unknown. V lost 0 bases, J lost 2 bases, and 2 bases stayed unmatched. This CDR3 is built from 16 residues. The sample in question was PBMCs from blood, obtained 40 to 50 days after vaccination. The chain uses TRBV12-3 or TRBV12-4 and TRBJ2-1, with 9 bases that match TRBD2. This TCR came from a man in his fifties who received an inactivated influenza vaccine. The CDR3 DNA is TGTGCCAGCAGTTTAGCGCGGGGGGGCCCCTACAATGAGCAGTTCTTC. This sequence encodes CASSLARGGPYNEQFF.